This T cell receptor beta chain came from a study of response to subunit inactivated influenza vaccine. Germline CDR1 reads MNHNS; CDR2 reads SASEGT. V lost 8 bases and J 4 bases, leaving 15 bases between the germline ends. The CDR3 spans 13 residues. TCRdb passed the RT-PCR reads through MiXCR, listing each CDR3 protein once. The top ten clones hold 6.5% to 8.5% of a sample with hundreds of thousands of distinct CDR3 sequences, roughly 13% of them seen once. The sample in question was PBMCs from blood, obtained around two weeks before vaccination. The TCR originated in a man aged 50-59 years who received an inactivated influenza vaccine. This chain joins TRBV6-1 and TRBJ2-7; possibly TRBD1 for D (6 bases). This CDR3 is CASSGTRAYEQYF. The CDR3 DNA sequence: TGTGCCAGCTCTGGGACAAGGGCTTACGAGCAGTACTTC.